These T cell receptor beta chains were read from a single sample in a study of regulatory T cells in long-lasting Graves disease. Each CDR3 protein is one row after TCRdb ran MiXCR on the multiplex PCR reads. The sample lists hundreds of thousands of distinct CDR3 sequences; approximately 15% were seen once. These data were likewise used in another study, on T cells in Graves' hyperthyroidism and ophthalmopathy.

The source material was peripheral blood mononuclear cells (PBMCs), sampled at new diagnosis, from a patient treated with antithyroid drugs. These receptors were taken from a man under 40 with Graves disease. The CDR3 runs from the conserved cysteine through the conserved F or W. The order of the fields is D gene, J gene, clone size, V gene, CDR3 DNA, CDR3 protein. The D gene is left open where the match is weak. Clone size is not always given. Where it is, it says once, few, many or a class for expanded clones.

D: TRBD2
J: TRBJ2-5
size: many
V: TRBV6-2/TRBV6-3
DNA: TGTGCCAGCAGTGTTCGGGTCGGTAGCGGGAGATTAGAGACCCAGTACTTC
CDR3: CASSVRVGSGRLETQYF

D: .
J: TRBJ1-1
size: many
V: TRBV6-1
DNA: TGTGCCAGCAGTGAGTTGTACAACGAAGGGACTGAAGCTTTCTTT
CDR3: CASSELYNEGTEAFF

D: .
J: TRBJ1-3
size: .
V: TRBV27
DNA: TGTGCCAGCAGTCAAACACGCGACTCTGGAAACACCATATATTTT
CDR3: CASSQTRDSGNTIYF

D: .
J: TRBJ2-1
size: few
V: TRBV9
DNA: TGTGCCAGCAGCGCAGGACCGACCGGGGGTTTAGACAATGAGCAGTTCTTC
CDR3: CASSAGPTGGLDNEQFF

D: .
J: TRBJ2-2
size: many
V: TRBV19
DNA: TGTGCCAGTAGTCCTCTCGGACGGGACACCGGGGAGCTGTTTTTT
CDR3: CASSPLGRDTGELFF

D: TRBD1
J: TRBJ1-1
size: .
V: TRBV5-1
DNA: TGCGCCAGCAGCTTTGCCAGGGGGGCAAGTAGCGCTGAAGCTTTCTTT
CDR3: CASSFARGASSAEAFF

D: TRBD2
J: TRBJ2-5
size: many
V: TRBV7-2
DNA: TGTGCCAGCAGCCCCCGACTAGCGGGAGGGCGGCTAGGAGAGACCCAGTACTTC
CDR3: CASSPRLAGGRLGETQYF

D: .
J: TRBJ2-5
size: .
V: TRBV4-1
DNA: TGCGCCAGCAGCCGGTTGACTAGTCGCGAGACCCAGTACTTC
CDR3: CASSRLTSRETQYF

D: .
J: TRBJ2-3
size: many
V: TRBV7-2
DNA: TGTGCCAGCAGCCCGGGAGCTAGCACAGATACGCAGTATTTT
CDR3: CASSPGASTDTQYF

D: .
J: TRBJ1-3
size: many
V: TRBV7-8
DNA: TGTGCCAGCAGCCTCAGCTGGGGGAACGAGTTTGGAAACACCATATATTTT
CDR3: CASSLSWGNEFGNTIYF

D: .
J: TRBJ2-2
size: many
V: TRBV7-3
DNA: TGTGCCAGCAGCCCATTCGGGGAGCTGGAGCTGTTTTTT
CDR3: CASSPFGELELFF